Here is one TCR beta chain with its context. The germline gives CDR1 MNHEY, CDR2 SVGEGT. The CDR3 has 14 amino acids. V gave up 8 bases and J gave up 2 bases, with 16 bases separating them. The data were taken from a study of Graves' ophthalmopathy and Graves' hyperthyroidism. Transcripts of RNA were the source for amplifying TCR beta CDR3 regions. HTBI primers were used in a first-round RT-PCR, which preceded a second-round multiplex PCR. One entry per CDR3 protein, called by TCRdb with MiXCR from the multiplex PCR reads. Of a few hundred thousand distinct CDR3 sequences in the sample, roughly 15% were seen once.

This TCR derives from a young woman with stable Graves' hyperthyroidism. Sample: peripheral blood. This rearrangement joins TRBV6-2 or TRBV6-3 to TRBJ2-7; no firm D call. CDR3 nucleotide sequence: TGTGCCAGCTGCCCTCGGGTAGCCCCCTACGAGCAGTACTTC. Translation: CASCPRVAPYEQYF.